The rows below give T cell receptor beta chains drawn from one sample of a study of T cell responses to AZD1222 COVID-19 vaccine. The method was immunoSEQ multiplex PCR; TCRdb's version includes in-frame clones alone and lacks a portion of them. This sample has about 96,000 clones, with 89% found just once. The sample in question was peripheral blood, obtained on day 0 of AZD1222 vaccination. These receptors were taken from an adult in good health. CDR3s include the opening cysteine and the closing phenylalanine or tryptophan. Fields, in order: D gene, V gene, J gene, clone size, CDR3 DNA, CDR3 protein. A D gene is named only where the DNA matches it firmly. Size tells how often a clone was seen (once, few, many) or the class of an expanded clone, and some rows leave it out.

>.|TRBV21-1|TRBJ2-2|.
TGTGCCCGACCCGGGACTAGCGGGGCCGTGAACACCGGGGAGCTGTTTTTT
CARPGTSGAVNTGELFF
>.|TRBV20-1|TRBJ1-2|.
TGCAGTGCTAGTGACAGAAATAACTATGGCTACACCTTC
CSASDRNNYGYTF
>TRBD2|TRBV19|TRBJ2-2|.
TGTGCCAGCAAACTAGCGGGGGGGCCGGGCACCGGGGAGCTGTTTTTT
CASKLAGGPGTGELFF
>.|TRBV4-1|TRBJ1-1|.
TGCGCCAGCAGCCCGGCCGGGGGAGGGTTAGACACTGAAGCTTTCTTT
CASSPAGGGLDTEAFF
>.|TRBV2|TRBJ1-6|.
TGTGCCAGCAGTAGGAACGGACAGTATAATTCACCCCTCCACTTT
CASSRNGQYNSPLHF
>TRBD2|TRBV29-1|TRBJ2-1|.
TGCAGCGTTGATCCGTGGACTAGCGGGCGTCAAGAATACCATGAGCAGTTCTTC
CSVDPWTSGRQEYHEQFF
>.|TRBV12-5|TRBJ1-2|.
TGTGCTAGTGGTCTGCAGGGTGGCTACACCTTC
CASGLQGGYTF
>.|TRBV3-1/TRBV3-2|TRBJ1-1|.
TGTGCCAGCAGCCAAGATTTTTCCAGGGGTTGGAACACTGAAGCTTTCTTT
CASSQDFSRGWNTEAFF
>TRBD1|TRBV13|TRBJ2-2|.
TGTGCCAGCAGCTTAACATCCACGGGACAGTCCCTGTTCGCGAACACCGGGGAGCTGTTTTTT
CASSLTSTGQSLFANTGELFF
>TRBD1|TRBV27|TRBJ2-7|.
TGTGCCAGCAGTTACTCCTCGACAGGGAGCTCCTACGAGCAGTACTTC
CASSYSSTGSSYEQYF
>.|TRBV14|TRBJ1-2|.
TGTGCCAGCAGCGATCACTACAGGTCCTATGTAGGCTACACCTTC
CASSDHYRSYVGYTF
>TRBD2|TRBV29-1|TRBJ2-1|.
TGCAGCGCTGGACTAGCGGGGGGTCACAATGAGCAGTTCTTC
CSAGLAGGHNEQFF
>.|TRBV11-2|TRBJ2-3|.
TGTGCCAGCAGCTTAGGGCCGGGAGCTAGGGGTAGCACAGATACGCAGTATTTT
CASSLGPGARGSTDTQYF
>.|TRBV5-1|TRBJ1-2|.
TGCGCCAGCAGCTTGGTGGTCGCGAGGGATAACTATGGCTACACCTTC
CASSLVVARDNYGYTF
>TRBD1|TRBV3-1/TRBV3-2|TRBJ1-5|.
TGTGCCAGCAGCCAAGGGACAGGGGAGGTCCAGCCCCAGCATTTT
CASSQGTGEVQPQHF
>TRBD1|TRBV24-1|TRBJ2-1|.
TGTGCCACCAGTGATTTAGGACAGGGTGGTACTGAGCAGTTCTTC
CATSDLGQGGTEQFF
>TRBD1|TRBV7-9|TRBJ1-1|.
TGTGCCAGCAGCCTTCGACAGGGGGTACTAAACACTGAAGCTTTCTTT
CASSLRQGVLNTEAFF
>.|TRBV6-5|TRBJ2-7|.
TGTGCCAGCAGTTACTACAGGTCCTACGAGCAGTACTTC
CASSYYRSYEQYF
>.|TRBV11-2|TRBJ2-3|once
TGTGCCAGCAGCTTGGGCGGGACAGATACGCAGTATTTT
CASSLGGTDTQYF
>.|TRBV10-3|TRBJ1-5|.
TGTGCCATCAGTGACGGGGGGTGGCAGCCCCAGCATTTT
CAISDGGWQPQHF
>.|TRBV11-2|TRBJ1-1|.
TGTGCCAGCAGCCCGACGACAGTCATGAACACTGAAGCTTTCTTT
CASSPTTVMNTEAFF
>.|TRBV2|TRBJ1-5|.
TGTGCCTCGGCGGGACAAGCGGGACAGCCCCAGCATTTT
CASAGQAGQPQHF
>.|TRBV7-9|TRBJ2-7|.
TGTGCCAGCAGCAAACTAGACGAGCAGTACTTC
CASSKLDEQYF
>TRBD2|TRBV9|TRBJ2-7|.
TGTGCCAGCAGCCTCACTAGCGGGGGTCAACTCGAGCAGTACTTC
CASSLTSGGQLEQYF
>.|TRBV7-8|TRBJ2-1|.
TGTGCCAGCAGCTTAGGAGCTGGGACAAACAATGAGCAGTTCTTC
CASSLGAGTNNEQFF
>TRBD1|TRBV5-1|TRBJ2-2|.
TGCGCCAGCAGCTTGGACAGGGGGGACACCGGGGAGCTGTTTTTT
CASSLDRGDTGELFF
>.|TRBV5-5|TRBJ1-5|few
TGTGCCAGCAGCTTGGAACCGGGCGGGATTAAGCCCCAGCATTTT
CASSLEPGGIKPQHF
>.|TRBV2|TRBJ1-2|.
TGTGCCAGCAGTGAACAGCAGAACTATGGCTACACCTTC
CASSEQQNYGYTF
>.|TRBV30|TRBJ1-6|once
TGTGCCTGGAGTCTGGCAGCCTCCTCCTATAATTCACCCCTCCACTTT
CAWSLAASSYNSPLHF
>.|TRBV7-8|TRBJ1-1|.
TGTGCCAGCAGCCGCGGTCGGCTTTTCACTGAAGCTTTCTTT
CASSRGRLFTEAFF
>.|TRBV7-2|TRBJ2-7|.
TGTGCCAGCAGCTTAGCGCGGTACGAGCAGTACTTC
CASSLARYEQYF
>.|TRBV6-1|TRBJ2-1|few
TGTGCCAGCAGTGAAGGCAGGGTCTCCTACAATGAGCAGTTCTTC
CASSEGRVSYNEQFF
>.|TRBV7-2|TRBJ1-6|.
TGTGCCAGCAGCTTACGACAAGCGGGCCCTAATTCACCCCTCCACTTT
CASSLRQAGPNSPLHF
>.|TRBV5-5|TRBJ1-4|.
TGTGCCAGCAGCTTGGAGGCACAGATTAATGAAAAACTGTTTTTT
CASSLEAQINEKLFF
>.|TRBV2|TRBJ2-7|.
TGTGCCAGTAAAGTTTCAGTGTCCTCCTACGAGCAGTACTTC
CASKVSVSSYEQYF
>.|TRBV30|TRBJ1-5|.
TGTGCCTGGAACTTTAATAGCAATCAGCCCCAGCATTTT
CAWNFNSNQPQHF
>TRBD1|TRBV30|TRBJ2-7|once
TGTGCCGGGAGGGGACAGGGACCCTACGAGCAGTACTTC
CAGRGQGPYEQYF
>TRBD2|TRBV7-9|TRBJ2-7|.
TGTGCCAGCAGACCCTCAGGACTAGCGGGGGGGTTAACTCACGAGCAGTACTTC
CASRPSGLAGGLTHEQYF
>.|TRBV3-1/TRBV3-2|TRBJ1-1|.
TGTGCCAGCAGCCAAGGACACACAGGCCTAATGAACACTGAAGCTTTCTTT
CASSQGHTGLMNTEAFF
>.|TRBV5-1|TRBJ2-3|.
TGCGCCAGCAGTCGGGCGGGGGCCTCGGCAGATACGCAGTATTTT
CASSRAGASADTQYF
>.|TRBV5-1|TRBJ1-6|once
TGCGCCAGCAGCTTGGCCAGAACAGAAGCACCCCTCCACTTT
CASSLARTEAPLHF
>TRBD1|TRBV5-5|TRBJ1-1|.
TGTGCCAGCAGCTCCGGGACAGGGATGAACACTGAAGCTTTCTTT
CASSSGTGMNTEAFF
>.|TRBV21-1|TRBJ1-2|.
TGTGCCAGCAGCGTTCGTCGGGGGATCTATGGCTACACCTTC
CASSVRRGIYGYTF
>.|TRBV11-2|TRBJ2-7|once
TGTGCCAGCAGCCCCCCAAGCGGCAGTACCTCCTACGAGCAGTACTTC
CASSPPSGSTSYEQYF
>.|TRBV3-1/TRBV3-2|TRBJ2-3|.
TGTGCCAGCAGCCAACAAGCCCTCCTTTCAGATACGCAGTATTTT
CASSQQALLSDTQYF
>TRBD1|TRBV7-8|TRBJ1-1|.
TGTGCCAGCAGTACACGGGACAGTGGGTGGAATCATGAAGCTTTCTTT
CASSTRDSGWNHEAFF
>.|TRBV20-1|TRBJ1-1|.
TGCAGTGCTAGTATCCGGAACACTGAAGCTTTCTTT
CSASIRNTEAFF